The sequence of this T cell receptor (beta chain) was determined in a study of control samples from healthy donors and cancer patients. CDR1 is SGHAT and CDR2 is FQNNGV in the germline V gene. This CDR3 is built from 12 residues. Trimming pared 5 bases from V and 7 bases from J, leaving 11 bases between. Assay used: immunoSEQ multiplex PCR; TCRdb lists only in-frame clones, some missing. The sample holds a few hundred thousand clones, over 75% seen once. The chain couples TRBV11-2 to TRBJ1-1, with D perhaps matching TRBD1 (5 bases). The material sequenced was PBMCs. The receptor comes from a man between 35 and 55 years old with head and neck cancer. This CDR3 is CASSDGHLEAFF. The CDR3 DNA follows: TGTGCCAGCAGCGACGGACACCTTGAAGCTTTCTTT.